This T cell receptor (beta chain) was captured by sequencing in a study of T cells after yellow fever vaccination. General study points: Most clones from primary vaccination were detected again post-booster (roughly 95% CD4, approximately 90% CD8). Weaker overall, the secondary response nonetheless peaked faster (day 5 versus 15). From the bulk population, abundant clonotypes could contaminate and appear within FACS-sorted repertoires.

In regard to this clonotype: Its matching antigen is unknown.

TCRdb reprocessed the 5' RACE reads via MiXCR and lists one record per CDR3 protein. The profile shows some 300,000 distinct CDR3 sequences, roughly 8.4% of them singletons. Trimming pared 3 bases from V and 4 bases from J, leaving 10 bases between. This CDR3 contains 14 residues. Germline V gives CDR1 SGHDT, CDR2 YYEEEE. This receptor was taken from a man aged 18 to 29 who received the YFV17D yellow fever vaccine. The gene calls are TRBV5-6 and TRBJ1-4, with D maybe TRBD1 (6 bases). The material sequenced was PBMCs, taken roughly seven weeks after the first yellow fever vaccination. CDR3 loop: CASSYREHNEKLFF. The DNA for the CDR3 is TGTGCCAGCAGCTACAGGGAACATAATGAAAAACTGTTTTTT.